This T cell receptor (beta chain) was documented in a study of blood T cell repertoires in COVID-19. Study as a whole: Both acute and convalescent COVID-19 samples were obtained from the United States, Italy and Spain.

The protocol was immunoSEQ multiplex PCR, while the TCRdb copy is restricted to in-frame clones and leaves out a portion. Of around 170,000 clones detected, roughly 86% appear once; the ten largest clones hold over 7%. V dropped 6 bases and J dropped 4 bases, with 15 bases sitting between them. Per germline, CDR1 SGHNT and CDR2 YYREEE (reference sequence). The CDR3 totals 14 residues. Living in 25 or so US areas, the participants were between 18 and 89 years of age. Grouping used clinical history reported by participants in a survey and questionnaire. The specimen sequenced was PBMCs or T cells enriched from blood (not recorded which). The chain uses TRBV5-4 and TRBJ2-3, with a possible D match to TRBD1 (6 bases). The TCR sequence derives from a woman aged 25 to 39 who had recovered from COVID-19. CDR3 residues: CASKVMAGADTQYF. The CDR3 nucleotides read TGTGCCAGCAAGGTTATGGCAGGGGCAGATACGCAGTATTTT. The entire variable domain, with the rest obtained from reference TRBV5-4 and TRBJ2-3, is as follows: ETGVTQSPTHLIKTRGQQVTLRCSSQSGHNTVSWYQQALGQGPQFIFQYYREEENGRGNFPPRFSGLQFPNYSSELNVNALELDDSALYLCASKVMAGADTQYFGPGTRLTVL.